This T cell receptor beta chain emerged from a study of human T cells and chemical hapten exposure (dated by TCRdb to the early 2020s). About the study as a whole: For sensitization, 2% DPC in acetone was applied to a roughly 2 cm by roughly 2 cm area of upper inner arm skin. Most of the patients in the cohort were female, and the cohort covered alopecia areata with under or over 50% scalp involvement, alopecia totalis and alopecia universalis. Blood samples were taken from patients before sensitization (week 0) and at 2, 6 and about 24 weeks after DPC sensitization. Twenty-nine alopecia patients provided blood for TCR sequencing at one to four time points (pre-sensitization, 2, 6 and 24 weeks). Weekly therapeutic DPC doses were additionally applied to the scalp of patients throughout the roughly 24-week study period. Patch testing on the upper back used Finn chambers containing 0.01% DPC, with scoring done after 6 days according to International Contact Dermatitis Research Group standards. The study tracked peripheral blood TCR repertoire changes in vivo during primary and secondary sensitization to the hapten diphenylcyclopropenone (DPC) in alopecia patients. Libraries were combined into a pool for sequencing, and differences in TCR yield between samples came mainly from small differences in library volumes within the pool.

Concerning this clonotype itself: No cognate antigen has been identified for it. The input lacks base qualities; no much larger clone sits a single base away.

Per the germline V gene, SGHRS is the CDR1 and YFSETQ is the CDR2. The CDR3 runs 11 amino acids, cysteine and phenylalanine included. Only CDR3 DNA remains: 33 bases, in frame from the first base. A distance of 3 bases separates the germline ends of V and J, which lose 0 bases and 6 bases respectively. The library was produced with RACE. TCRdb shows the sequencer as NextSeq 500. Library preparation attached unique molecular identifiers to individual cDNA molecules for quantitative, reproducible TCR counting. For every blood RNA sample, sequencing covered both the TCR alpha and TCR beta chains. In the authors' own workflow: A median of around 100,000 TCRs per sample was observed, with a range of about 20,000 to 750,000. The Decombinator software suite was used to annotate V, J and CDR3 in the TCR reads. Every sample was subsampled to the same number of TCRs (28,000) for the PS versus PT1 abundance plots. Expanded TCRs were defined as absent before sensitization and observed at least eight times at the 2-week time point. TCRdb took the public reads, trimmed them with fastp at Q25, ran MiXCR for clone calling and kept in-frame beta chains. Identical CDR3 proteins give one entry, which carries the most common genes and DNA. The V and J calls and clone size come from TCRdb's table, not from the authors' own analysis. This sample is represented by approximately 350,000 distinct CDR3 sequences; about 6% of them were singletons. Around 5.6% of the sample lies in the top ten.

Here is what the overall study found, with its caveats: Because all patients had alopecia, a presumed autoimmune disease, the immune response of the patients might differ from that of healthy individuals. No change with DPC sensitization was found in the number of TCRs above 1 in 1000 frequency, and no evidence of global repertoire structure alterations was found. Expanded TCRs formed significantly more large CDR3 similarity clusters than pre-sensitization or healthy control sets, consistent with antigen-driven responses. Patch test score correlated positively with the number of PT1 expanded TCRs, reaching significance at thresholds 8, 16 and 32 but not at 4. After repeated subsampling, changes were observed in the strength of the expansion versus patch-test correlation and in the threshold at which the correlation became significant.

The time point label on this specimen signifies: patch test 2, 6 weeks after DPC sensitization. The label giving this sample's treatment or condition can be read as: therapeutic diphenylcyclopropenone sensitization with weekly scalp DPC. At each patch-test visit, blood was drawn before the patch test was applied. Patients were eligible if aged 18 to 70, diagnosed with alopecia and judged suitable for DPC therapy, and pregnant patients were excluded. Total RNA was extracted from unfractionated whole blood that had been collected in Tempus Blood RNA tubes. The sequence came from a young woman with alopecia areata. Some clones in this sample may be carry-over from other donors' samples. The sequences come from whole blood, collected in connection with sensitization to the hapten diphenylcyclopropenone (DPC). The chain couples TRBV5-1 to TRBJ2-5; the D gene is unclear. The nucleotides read TGCGCCAGCAGCTTGGGTCAGACCCAGTACTTC. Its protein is CASSLGQTQYF.